One and the same sample provided the 12 T cell receptor beta chains below, sequenced in a study of shared clonotypes between healthy human individuals. The method was immunoSEQ multiplex PCR; TCRdb's version includes in-frame clones alone and lacks a portion of them. In the table there are around 700,000 clones, 72% of which are singletons. The sequenced sample consisted of memory CD4+ T cells sorted from blood. As to subset: CD45RA-negative fraction. The receptor source for this set is a woman aged 25 to 39 in good health.

The rearrangement links TRBV6-1 to TRBJ2-7, with 10 bases aligning to TRBD2. The CDR3 spans 15 residues. Trimming cost V 6 bases and J 1 base; bases outside gene matches: 6. Per the germline V gene, CDR1 is MNHNS and CDR2 is SASEGT. CDR3: CASSPGSGGSYEQYF. The CDR3 region has the DNA TGTGCCAGCAGCCCAGGTAGCGGGGGGTCCTACGAGCAGTACTTC.

The chain has TRBV25-1 and TRBJ1-1; a weak D match, TRBD1 (5 bases). Trimming took off 2 bases at V and 4 bases at J, with 14 bases between the two ends. The CDR3 has 15 amino acids. Germline CDR1 and CDR2: MGHDK and SYGVNS. In DNA, the CDR3 is TGTGCCAGCAGTGAAGAAGGCAGGGTGGGCACTGAAGCTTTCTTT. Translation: CASSEEGRVGTEAFF. Based on the CDR3 plus reference TRBV25-1 and TRBJ1-1, the full variable domain is EADIYQTPRYLVIGTGKKITLECSQTMGHDKMYWYQQDPGMELHLIHYSYGVNSTEKGDLSSESTVSRIRTEHFPLTLESARPSHTSQYLCASSEEGRVGTEAFFGQGTRLTVV.

This clone has just one count. This chain connects TRBV6-5 to TRBJ1-5; TRBD1 might be the D (6 bases). Trimming took off 8 bases at V and 7 bases at J, with 18 bases between the two ends. Germline lookup yields CDR1 MNHEY and CDR2 SVGAGI. CDR3 length equals 14 residues. CDR3 residues: CASGTGGGLQPQHF. DNA of the CDR3: TGTGCCAGCGGCACTGGGGGGGGGCTACAGCCCCAGCATTTT.

This clone was observed many times. The chain links TRBV4-1 to TRBJ1-4, with D unresolved. V lost 4 bases and J lost 4, with 10 bases in between. The CDR3 extends over 14 amino acids. Germline V gene sequence: CDR1 MGHRA, CDR2 YSYEKL. The CDR3 bases are TGCGCCAGCAGCCTAACACGGCTTAATGAAAAACTGTTTTTT. It specifies CASSLTRLNEKLFF.

The chain links TRBV4-2 to TRBJ2-7; 9 bases are a match to TRBD1. Germline V CDR1 and CDR2: LGHNA, YNFKEQ. This CDR3 comprises 13 residues. Trimming took 3 bases from V and 6 from J; bases not matched to a gene: 3. The CDR3 is CASSQDRGLEQYF. The CDR3 DNA reads TGTGCCAGCAGCCAGGACAGGGGCCTCGAGCAGTACTTC.

V usage is TRBV5-6 and J usage is TRBJ1-1; D remains ambiguous. This CDR3 spans 12 amino acids. CDR1 and CDR2 (germline): SGHDT, YYEEEE. V was trimmed by 6 bases and J by 0 bases, leaving 6 bases between them. The CDR3 DNA sequence: TGTGCCAGCACCTATCTGAACACTGAAGCTTTCTTT. Protein: CASTYLNTEAFF.

This clone was found a few times. V is TRBV28 and J is TRBJ1-2; D is uncertain. The CDR3 loop spans 12 amino acids. Germline V gene lookup returns CDR1 MDHEN and CDR2 SYDVKM. With 10 bases removed from V and 8 bases from J, the gap between germline ends came to 17 bases. CDR3 DNA sequence: TGTGCCATTGCGGCCCCCAGTCGAGGCTACACCTTC. Its protein is CAIAAPSRGYTF.

V usage is TRBV7-2 and J usage is TRBJ2-7; 7 nucleotides agree with TRBD2. The germline CDR1 and CDR2 sequences are SGHTA and FQGNSA. V lost 5 bases and J lost 5; bases outside the gene matches: 12. The CDR3 totals 15 residues. The CDR3 DNA is TGTGCCAGCAGCCCTCGAGGGTCTAGCGGAAACGAGCAGTACTTC. Translation gives CASSPRGSSGNEQYF.

The chain is built from TRBV4-1 and TRBJ2-2; 10 bases are shared with TRBD1. From germline, CDR1 is MGHRA and CDR2 YSYEKL. The CDR3 runs to 16 residues. J gave up 7 bases and V 6 bases, and 11 bases lay outside the gene matches. CDR3 loop: CASSQNVGQGNGELFF. CDR3 bases: TGCGCCAGCAGTCAAAACGTGGGACAGGGGAACGGGGAGCTGTTTTTT.

This chain links TRBV6-5 with TRBJ2-2, with D maybe TRBD1 (5 bases). V shed 6 bases and J shed 7 bases, with 15 bases lying between them. Germline loops: CDR1 MNHEY, CDR2 SVGAGI. The CDR3 loop spans 14 amino acids. The DNA of the CDR3 is TGTGCCAGCAGCTATACGACAGAGAGCGGGGAGCTGTTTTTT. Its translation: CASSYTTESGELFF.

The genes are TRBV18 and TRBJ1-3; a possible D gene is TRBD1 (5 bases). Trimming removed 0 bases at V and 2 bases at J, with 20 bases between. The length of the CDR3 is 19 residues. From germline, CDR1 is KGHSH and CDR2 LQKENI. The CDR3 bases are TGTGCCAGCTCACCACCGCGGGGTTTGAGGGGTGAACCTGGAAACACCATATATTTT. Protein sequence: CASSPPRGLRGEPGNTIYF.

V usage is TRBV5-1 and J usage is TRBJ2-7, with D hard to call. Trimming cost V 2 bases and J 2 bases, with 8 bases left between them. The CDR3 has 13 residues. Looked up from germline, CDR1 is SGHRS and CDR2 is YFSETQ. CDR3 residues: CASSFDHTYEQYF. DNA for the CDR3: TGCGCCAGCAGCTTCGATCATACCTACGAGCAGTACTTC.